The source of this T cell receptor beta chain is a study of shared T cell receptors in the human thymus. Generated by immunoSEQ multiplex PCR, the TCRdb table keeps only in-frame clones and is missing some. In the table there are more than 300,000 clones, approximately 95% of which are singletons. Looked up from germline, CDR1 is SGHNT and CDR2 is YYREEE (reference sequence). V gave up 4 bases and J gave up 4 bases, with 9 bases separating them. The CDR3 length is 12 residues. This sequence was found in a human donor. Sample: thymocytes. V usage is TRBV5-4 and J usage is TRBJ2-7; D gene uncertain. CDR3 protein: CASSLDQYEQYF. CDR3 nucleotides: TGTGCCAGCAGCCTGGACCAATACGAGCAGTACTTC.